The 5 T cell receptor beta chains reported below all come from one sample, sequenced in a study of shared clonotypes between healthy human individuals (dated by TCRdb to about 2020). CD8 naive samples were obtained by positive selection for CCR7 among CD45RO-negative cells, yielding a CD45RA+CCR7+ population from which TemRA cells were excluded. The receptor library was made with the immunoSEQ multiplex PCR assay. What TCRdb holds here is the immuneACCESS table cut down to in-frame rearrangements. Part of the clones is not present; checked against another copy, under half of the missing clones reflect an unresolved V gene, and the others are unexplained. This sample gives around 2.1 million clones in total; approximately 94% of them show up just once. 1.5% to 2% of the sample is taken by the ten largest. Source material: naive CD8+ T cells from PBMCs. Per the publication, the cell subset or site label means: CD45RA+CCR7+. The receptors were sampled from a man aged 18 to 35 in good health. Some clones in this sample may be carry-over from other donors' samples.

CDR3 region: CASKRTGGLAGSGADTQYF. Written as DNA, the CDR3 is TGTGCCAGCAAAAGGACAGGGGGACTAGCGGGATCGGGGGCAGATACGCAGTATTTT. The V gene is TRBV21-1, the J gene TRBJ2-3; TRBD2 is the table's D call, not checked against the DNA. TRBV21-1 is shown as a pseudogene. The CDR3 covers 19 residues.

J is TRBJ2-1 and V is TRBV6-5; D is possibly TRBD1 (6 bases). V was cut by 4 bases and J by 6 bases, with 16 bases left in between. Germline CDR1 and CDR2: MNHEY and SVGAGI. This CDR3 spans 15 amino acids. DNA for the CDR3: TGTGCCAGCAGTTTTGGGTGGGAAGGGGGCAATGAGCAGTTCTTC. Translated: CASSFGWEGGNEQFF.

The CDR3 region has the DNA TGTGCCAGCAGCCCCGGGGGACTAGCGCTCAGCTCCTACAATGAGCAGTTCTTC. Its protein product is CASSPGGLALSSYNEQFF. This chain links TRBV7-9 with TRBJ2-1; TRBD2 aligns across 10 bases. The CDR3 runs 18 residues. The V gene's germline CDR1 is SEHNR and CDR2 FQNEAQ (reference sequence). The V segment lost 5 bases and the J segment 0 bases; nucleotides outside the gene matches: 10.

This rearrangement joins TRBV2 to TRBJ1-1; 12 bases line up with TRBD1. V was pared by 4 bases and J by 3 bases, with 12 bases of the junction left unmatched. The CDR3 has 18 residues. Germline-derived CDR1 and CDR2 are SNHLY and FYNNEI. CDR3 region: CASSVTGTGGVLDTEAFF. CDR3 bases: TGTGCCAGCAGTGTCACCGGGACAGGGGGCGTTTTGGACACTGAAGCTTTCTTT.

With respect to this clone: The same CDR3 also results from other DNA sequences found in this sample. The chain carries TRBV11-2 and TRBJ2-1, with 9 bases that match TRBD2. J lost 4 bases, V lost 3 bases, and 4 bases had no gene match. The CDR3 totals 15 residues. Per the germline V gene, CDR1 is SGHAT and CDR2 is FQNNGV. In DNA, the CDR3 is TGTGCCAGCAGCTTGGGTGCGGGAGGGTACAATGAGCAGTTCTTC. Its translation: CASSLGAGGYNEQFF. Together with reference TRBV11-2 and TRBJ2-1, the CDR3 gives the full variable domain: EAGVAQSPRYKIIEKRQSVAFWCNPISGHATLYWYQQILGQGPKLLIQFQNNGVVDDSQLPKDRFSAERLKGVDSTLKIQPAKLEDSAVYLCASSLGAGGYNEQFFGPGTRLTVL.